A single sample is the source of the 29 T cell receptor beta chains below, sequenced in a study of blood T cell repertoires in COVID-19. Clones were read by immunoSEQ multiplex PCR, and TCRdb kept only the in-frame ones, dropping some. The sample includes about 300,000 clones, 84% of them seen just once. The source material was peripheral blood. These receptors came from a human donor with COVID-19, enrolled during active disease. The donor label of this sample is uncertain.

The rearrangement joins TRBV6-5 to TRBJ1-3; D not resolved. The CDR3 totals 14 residues. The ends were cut back, 4 bases at V and 4 bases at J, with 11 bases in the middle. Germline V CDR1 and CDR2: MNHEY, SVGAGI. The CDR3 DNA is TGTGCCAGCAGTTCCTTGCGACACGGAAACACCATATATTTT. It translates to CASSSLRHGNTIYF.

The V and J genes are TRBV5-1 and TRBJ1-1; no firm D call. Germline lookup yields CDR1 SGHRS and CDR2 YFSETQ. CDR3 length equals 13 residues. Between the trimmed V and J ends, which lost 3 bases and 0 bases, there was a span of 6 bases. The CDR3: CASSSGVNTEAFF. The CDR3 DNA is TGCGCCAGCAGCTCCGGGGTGAACACTGAAGCTTTCTTT.

V is TRBV19 and J is TRBJ2-7; 10 positions match TRBD1. V dropped 2 bases and J dropped 3; count of bases not matched to a gene: 1. CDR1 LNHDA and CDR2 SQIVND come from the germline V gene (reference sequence). This CDR3 has 14 residues. The CDR3 region is CASSIRTGGYEQYF. In nucleotides, the CDR3 is TGTGCCAGTAGTATACGGACAGGGGGCTACGAGCAGTACTTC.

V is TRBV29-1 and J is TRBJ2-1, with TRBD1 identical over 10 bases. V lost 4 bases and J lost 15; bases outside the gene matches: 12. The CDR3 extends over 13 amino acids. Per the germline V gene, CDR1 is SQVTM and CDR2 is ANQGSEA. CDR3 protein: CSVATGQGFKRFF. CDR3 sequence (DNA): TGCAGCGTTGCAACGGGACAGGGGTTCAAAAGGTTCTTC.

This clone was observed a few times. The genes are TRBV10-1 and TRBJ1-3, with D perhaps TRBD1 (6 bases). This CDR3 contains 13 residues. Germline V CDR1 and CDR2: WNHNN, SYGVQD (reference sequence). Trimming shortened V by 6 bases and J by 4 bases, and 10 bases separated the two germline ends. CDR3 region: CASSRTVGNTIYF. For the CDR3, the DNA is TGCGCCAGCAGCCGGACAGTCGGAAACACCATATATTTT.

This rearrangement joins TRBV19 to TRBJ2-2, with TRBD1 identical over 9 bases. The germline CDR1 and CDR2 sequences are LNHDA and SQIVND (reference sequence). CDR3 length: 16 residues. V gave up 7 bases and J gave up 0 bases; unmatched junction bases: 6. Written as DNA, the CDR3 is TGTGCCAGTAAACCGGGACAGGGACCGAACACCGGGGAGCTGTTTTTT. Protein: CASKPGQGPNTGELFF.

Only one count was recorded for this clone. The CDR3 spells CASRRAAGDQNSPLHF. The CDR3 nucleotides read TGTGCCAGCAGGCGGGCAGCAGGCGATCAGAATTCACCCCTCCACTTT. The genes are TRBV2 and TRBJ1-6, with D uncertain. Germline V gene lookup returns CDR1 SNHLY and CDR2 FYNNEI. Trimming cost V 6 bases and J 7 bases, with 19 bases left between them. This CDR3 comprises 16 residues. Drawing the rest from reference TRBV2 and TRBJ1-6, the complete variable domain is EPEVTQTPSHQVTQMGQEVILRCVPISNHLYFYWYRQILGQKVEFLVSFYNNEISEKSEIFDDQFSVERPDGSNFTLKIRSTKLEDSAMYFCASRRAAGDQNSPLHFGNGTRLTVT.

V gene TRBV3-1 (or the pseudogene TRBV3-2) combines with J gene TRBJ1-4; D remains ambiguous. The ends were cut back, 5 bases at V and 8 bases at J, with 15 bases in the middle. There are 14 residues in the CDR3. Germline V gene lookup returns CDR1 LGHDT and CDR2 YNNKEL (reference sequence). CDR3: CASSAEAREEKLFF. In nucleotides, the CDR3 is TGTGCCAGCAGCGCCGAAGCTCGAGAAGAAAAACTGTTTTTT.

This sequence joins TRBV29-1 and TRBJ2-1, with a weak D call TRBD2 (7 bases). The germline V gene encodes CDR1 SQVTM and CDR2 ANQGSEA. The V end was cut by 1 base, the J end by 6 bases, with 13 bases between. The CDR3 is 14 residues long. The CDR3 reads CSVEGVGGPNEQFF. The CDR3 nucleotides are TGCAGCGTTGAAGGCGTGGGGGGGCCCAATGAGCAGTTCTTC.

The rearrangement links TRBV7-8 to TRBJ1-2; 9 bases match TRBD1. Looked up from germline, CDR1 is SGHVS and CDR2 is FQNEAQ. The V segment lost 6 bases and the J segment 4 bases; nucleotides outside the gene matches: 6. This CDR3 has 14 residues. CDR3 sequence: CASSRTGEGYGYTF. Written as DNA, the CDR3 is TGTGCCAGCAGTCGGACAGGGGAGGGCTATGGCTACACCTTC.

V gene TRBV11-2 combines with J gene TRBJ2-2; tentative D call: TRBD2 (5 bases). Germline V gene data show CDR1 as SGHAT and CDR2 as FQNNGV. The CDR3 runs to 19 residues. V was cut by 3 bases and J by 0 bases, with 20 bases left in between. CDR3 DNA sequence: TGTGCCAGCAGCTTTTCCGTCAGGAGGAGACTTTCGAACACCGGGGAGCTGTTTTTT. Amino acid sequence: CASSFSVRRRLSNTGELFF.

V usage is TRBV28 and J usage is TRBJ1-2, with D perhaps matching TRBD1 (6 bases). Trimming removed 5 bases at V and 13 bases at J, with 17 bases between. The CDR3 is 12 amino acids. CDR1 and CDR2 from the germline V gene are MDHEN and SYDVKM. The CDR3 spells CASSLPGGFRTF. Here the CDR3 DNA reads TGTGCCAGCAGTCTGCCTGGGGGCTTTCGCACCTTC.

V and J are TRBV9 and TRBJ1-1; 11 nucleotides align to TRBD1. V shed 3 bases and J 6 bases; nucleotides not matched to a gene: 7. Germline CDR1 reads SGDLS; CDR2 reads YYNGEE. CDR3 length equals 15 residues. CDR3 in amino acids: CASSGGDRGSPEAFF. CDR3 sequence (DNA): TGTGCCAGCAGCGGGGGGGACAGGGGGTCCCCTGAAGCTTTCTTT.

This rearrangement joins TRBV18 to TRBJ2-4, with a tentative D call TRBD2 (6 bases). The CDR3 runs 17 residues. Trimming left V 1 base short and J 1 base short, with 14 bases between. Germline V gene lookup returns CDR1 KGHSH and CDR2 LQKENI. The CDR3 loop is CASSPLFREVAKNIQYF. CDR3 coding DNA: TGTGCCAGCTCACCACTATTCAGGGAGGTGGCCAAAAACATTCAGTACTTC.

The chain recombines TRBV28 with TRBJ2-2; 10 bases map to TRBD1. This CDR3 comprises 19 residues. Germline-derived CDR1 and CDR2 are MDHEN and SYDVKM. Trimming took 4 bases from V and 2 from J; bases not matched to a gene: 13. Written as DNA, the CDR3 is TGTGCCAGCAGTTCATCCGACAGGGGGCGAGCGGTTAACACCGGGGAGCTGTTTTTT. It encodes CASSSSDRGRAVNTGELFF.

As to this clone: Mismatch with germline at one junction end may stem from a read error. V and J are TRBV6-6 and TRBJ2-7; D is possibly TRBD1 (6 bases). CDR3 length: 13 amino acids. CDR1 is MNHNY, CDR2 SVGAGI, per germline (reference sequence). CDR3 nucleotides: TGTGCCAGCAGTTACACAAACTGGGACACTACCAGCTTC. It codes for CASSYTNWDTTSF.

This clone has a handful of counts. This rearrangement joins TRBV7-2 to TRBJ2-1; 7 nucleotides agree with TRBD2. Germline assignment: CDR1 SGHTA and CDR2 FQGNSA. CDR3 length equals 17 residues. Trimming cost V 2 bases and J 7 bases; bases outside gene matches: 14. The CDR3 loop is CASSLQWEGEGVNEQFF. CDR3 coding DNA: TGTGCCAGCAGCTTACAGTGGGAAGGGGAGGGAGTGAATGAGCAGTTCTTC.

CDR3: CASSRQEMSGYTF. CDR3 nucleotide sequence: TGTGCCAGCAGTCGACAGGAGATGTCGGGCTACACCTTC. The gene calls are TRBV28 and TRBJ1-2, with a possible D match to TRBD1 (6 bases). The CDR3 is 13 amino acids. Germline V gene lookup returns CDR1 MDHEN and CDR2 SYDVKM. Trimming removed 5 bases from V and 8 bases from J, with 15 bases in between.

This clone was detected once. The V call is TRBV5-8, the J call TRBJ2-7, with D tentatively TRBD1 (5 bases). Germline CDR1 is SGHTS and CDR2 is YDEGEE. This CDR3 spans 15 amino acids. Trimming took off 2 bases at V and 3 bases at J, with 15 bases between the two ends. The CDR3 DNA reads TGTGCCAGCAGCTTTGGCAGGGTCGTTAACTACGAGCAGTACTTC. It translates to CASSFGRVVNYEQYF.

V usage is TRBV7-3 and J usage is TRBJ2-1, with 9 bases matching TRBD2. The germline V gene has CDR1 SGHTA and CDR2 FQGTGA. The ends lost 5 bases at V and 9 bases at J; junction bases unmatched: 14. The CDR3 runs 16 residues. CDR3 DNA sequence: TGTGCCAGCAGCCTCGTCGGGGCGGGAGGGCCCGGTGAGCAGTTCTTC. Protein: CASSLVGAGGPGEQFF.

The V and J genes are TRBV18 and TRBJ2-3; D is possibly TRBD1 (6 bases). The germline V gene encodes CDR1 KGHSH and CDR2 LQKENI. The V end was cut by 4 bases, the J end by 1 base, with 15 bases between. This CDR3 is 16 amino acids long. The CDR3 region is CASSQGGGIRTDTQYF. The CDR3 DNA reads as TGTGCCAGCTCACAAGGTGGGGGCATCCGCACAGATACGCAGTATTTT.

This chain joins TRBV3-1 (or the pseudogene TRBV3-2) and TRBJ1-6, with 8 positions matching TRBD1. V lost 4 bases to trimming and J lost 6 bases; unmatched junction nucleotides: 5. In germline, CDR1 is LGHDT, CDR2 YNNKEL (reference sequence). This CDR3 comprises 15 residues. The chain's CDR3 is CASSPRTGTNSPLHF. CDR3 DNA sequence: TGTGCCAGCAGCCCCCGGACAGGGACTAATTCACCCCTCCACTTT.

The rearrangement links TRBV27 to TRBJ1-6; 7 bases line up with TRBD1. This CDR3 spans 14 amino acids. V trimming: 5 bases; J trimming: 8 bases; junction bases outside the gene matches: 6. Germline loops: CDR1 MNHEY, CDR2 SMNVEV (reference sequence). For the CDR3, the DNA is TGTGCCAGCAGTCTTGACAGGGAGCATTCACCCCTCCACTTT. Translation: CASSLDREHSPLHF.

This chain links TRBV2 with TRBJ1-6; TRBD1 agrees at 11 bases. This CDR3 has 15 amino acids. Unmatched junction bases numbered 9, after V lost 7 bases and J lost 10 bases. Germline V gene sequence: CDR1 SNHLY, CDR2 FYNNEI. The CDR3 loop reads CASKVGTGGRSPLHF. The DNA of the CDR3 is TGTGCCAGCAAGGTCGGGACAGGGGGGCGATCACCCCTCCACTTT.

The chain carries TRBV19 and TRBJ2-6; D is unresolved. V was trimmed by 3 bases and J by 0 bases, leaving 9 bases between them. The CDR3 has 16 amino acids. Germline V CDR1 and CDR2: LNHDA, SQIVND (reference sequence). The DNA of the CDR3 is TGTGCCAGTAGTATTCAGGTCTTCTCTGGGGCCAACGTCCTGACTTTC. This sequence encodes CASSIQVFSGANVLTF.

This clone was seen just once. The gene calls are TRBV10-2 and TRBJ1-2, with 9 bases aligning to TRBD1. CDR1 and CDR2 from the germline V gene are WSHSY and SAAADI. The CDR3 has 16 amino acids. V shed 5 bases, J shed 6 bases, and the junction held 13 bases outside the gene matches. The CDR3 DNA follows: TGCGCCAGCAGTCGTCCGGGACAGGGAGATTCCCATGGCTACACCTTC. It encodes CASSRPGQGDSHGYTF.

This clone was recorded a few times. The chain employs TRBV24-1 and TRBJ2-1; 8 nucleotides line up with TRBD2. This CDR3 is 17 amino acids long. Germline trimming cut 6 bases from V and 0 bases from J; bases unmatched to any gene: 9. Germline-derived CDR1 and CDR2 are KGHDR and SFDVKD. The CDR3 spells CATSTASGPSSYNEQFF. The CDR3 DNA follows: TGTGCCACCAGTACAGCTAGCGGGCCCAGCTCCTACAATGAGCAGTTCTTC.

The V and J genes are TRBV30 and TRBJ2-2, with a possible D match to TRBD1 (6 bases). Germline loops: CDR1 GTSNPN, CDR2 SVGIG (reference sequence). The CDR3 runs 15 residues. V lost 2 bases, J lost 7 bases, and 17 bases lay in between. The CDR3, as DNA: TGTGCCTGGAGTCGCGTTCACAGGGAAGGCGGGGAGCTGTTTTTT. Translating it yields CAWSRVHREGGELFF.

The chain is built from TRBV28 and TRBJ2-5, with TRBD2 as a possible D gene (5 bases). This CDR3 spans 15 amino acids. V lost 5 bases and J 5 bases, leaving 18 bases between the germline ends. CDR1 is MDHEN and CDR2 is SYDVKM in the germline V gene. In nucleotides, the CDR3 is TGTGCCAGCAGTGTCCTGTCGGGAATTGACGAGACCCAGTACTTC. Protein sequence: CASSVLSGIDETQYF.